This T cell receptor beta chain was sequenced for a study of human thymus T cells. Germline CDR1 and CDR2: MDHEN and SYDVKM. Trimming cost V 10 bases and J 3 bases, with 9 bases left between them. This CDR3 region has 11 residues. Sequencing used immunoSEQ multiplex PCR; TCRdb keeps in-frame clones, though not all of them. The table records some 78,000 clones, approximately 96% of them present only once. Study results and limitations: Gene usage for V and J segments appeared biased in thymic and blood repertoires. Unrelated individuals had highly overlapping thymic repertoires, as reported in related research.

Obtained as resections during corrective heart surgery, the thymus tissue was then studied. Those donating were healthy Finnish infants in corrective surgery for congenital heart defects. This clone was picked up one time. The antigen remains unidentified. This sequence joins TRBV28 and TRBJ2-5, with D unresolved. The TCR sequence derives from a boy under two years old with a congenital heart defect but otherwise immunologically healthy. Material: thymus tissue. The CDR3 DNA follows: TGTGCCACACAGTGTAAAGAGACCCAGTACTTC. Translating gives CATQCKETQYF.